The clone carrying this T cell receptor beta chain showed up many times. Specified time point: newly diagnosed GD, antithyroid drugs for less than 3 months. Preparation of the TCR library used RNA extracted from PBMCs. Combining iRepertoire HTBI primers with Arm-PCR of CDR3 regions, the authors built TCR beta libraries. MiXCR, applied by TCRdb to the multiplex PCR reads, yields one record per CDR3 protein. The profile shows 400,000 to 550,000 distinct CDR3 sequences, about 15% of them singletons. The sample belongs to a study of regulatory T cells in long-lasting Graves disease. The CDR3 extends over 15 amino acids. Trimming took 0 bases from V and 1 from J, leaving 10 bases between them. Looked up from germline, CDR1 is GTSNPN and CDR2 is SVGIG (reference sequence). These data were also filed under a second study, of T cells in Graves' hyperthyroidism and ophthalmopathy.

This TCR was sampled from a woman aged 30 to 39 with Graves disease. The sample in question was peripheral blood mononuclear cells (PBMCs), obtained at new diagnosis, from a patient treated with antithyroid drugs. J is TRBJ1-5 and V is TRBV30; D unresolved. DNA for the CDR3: TGTGCCTGGAGTGTTGGGATTTCGAGCAATCAGCCCCAGCATTTT. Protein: CAWSVGISSNQPQHF.